This T cell receptor beta chain was sequenced for a study of OX40 agonist ivuxolimab in advanced cancers. Broader study findings: More expanded clones were seen, on average, in CD8+ T cells than in CD4+.

The repertoire was sequenced with immunoSEQ multiplex PCR; TCRdb's copy has only in-frame clones and lacks some. The table lists tens of thousands of clones, about four fifths of them singletons, with approximately 22% in the top ten. In regard to this clone: Its antigen is not identified.

V lost 3 bases and J 6 bases, leaving 14 bases between the germline ends. Germline values: CDR1 SGHAT, CDR2 FQNNGV. There are 14 residues in the CDR3. The sample was CD4+ or CD8+ T cells sorted from blood, taken in a trial of the OX40 agonist ivuxolimab. The V gene is TRBV11-2, the J gene TRBJ1-1; the D is unclear. The sequence was collected from an adult with an advanced solid tumor such as melanoma, head and neck, liver or kidney cancer. The CDR3 sequence is CASSFSDYGAEAFF. Written as DNA, the CDR3 is TGTGCCAGCAGCTTCTCAGACTACGGGGCTGAAGCTTTCTTT. Using reference TRBV11-2 and TRBJ1-1 for the parts outside the CDR3, the full variable domain is EAGVAQSPRYKIIEKRQSVAFWCNPISGHATLYWYQQILGQGPKLLIQFQNNGVVDDSQLPKDRFSAERLKGVDSTLKIQPAKLEDSAVYLCASSFSDYGAEAFFGQGTRLTVV.